This T cell receptor beta chain was recovered during a study of patients and donors after allogeneic stem cell transplantation. This CDR3 region has 12 residues. Germline CDR1 is DFQATT and CDR2 is SNEGSKA (reference sequence). J lost 6 bases, V lost 5 bases, and 2 bases had no gene match. Only a few counts were recorded for this clonotype. TCRdb called the RT-PCR reads again in MiXCR, with one record for every CDR3 protein. This sample has about 230,000 distinct CDR3 sequences; around an eighth occur once, and the top ten carry 11%. The sequence came from a human donor who was either an allogeneic HSCT recipient or a stem cell or donor lymphocyte infusion donor (not recorded which). It is not recorded whose cells these are; they may come from a transplant donor. Sequencing was performed on blood, either unsorted or a sorted T cell fraction (not recorded which). This chain uses TRBV20-1 with TRBJ1-2, with 11 nucleotides matching TRBD1. CDR3 amino acids: CSAWTGGNGYTF. The CDR3 coding sequence is TGCAGTGCTTGGACAGGGGGCAATGGCTACACCTTC.